This T cell receptor (beta chain) was documented in a study of beta chain features in type 1 diabetes. The whole isolated RNA underwent reverse transcription, so sequencing captured expressed TCRB transcripts. The data were produced by immunoSEQ multiplex PCR, yet TCRdb's version contains in-frame clones alone and is incomplete. The sample consists of approximately 340,000 clones, more than 13% of them appearing once. This clone was detected only a few times. CDR1 and CDR2 (germline): GTSNPN, SVGIG (reference sequence). The CDR3 totals 12 residues. Trimming removed 2 bases at V and 5 bases at J, with 8 bases between.

The chain joins TRBV30 to TRBJ2-3, with D uncertain. The sequenced sample was naive CD4+ T cells from blood. The clonotype originates from a woman under 30 in good health. The CDR3 sequence: CAWSIARDTQYF. DNA of the CDR3: TGTGCCTGGAGTATAGCACGAGATACGCAGTATTTT.